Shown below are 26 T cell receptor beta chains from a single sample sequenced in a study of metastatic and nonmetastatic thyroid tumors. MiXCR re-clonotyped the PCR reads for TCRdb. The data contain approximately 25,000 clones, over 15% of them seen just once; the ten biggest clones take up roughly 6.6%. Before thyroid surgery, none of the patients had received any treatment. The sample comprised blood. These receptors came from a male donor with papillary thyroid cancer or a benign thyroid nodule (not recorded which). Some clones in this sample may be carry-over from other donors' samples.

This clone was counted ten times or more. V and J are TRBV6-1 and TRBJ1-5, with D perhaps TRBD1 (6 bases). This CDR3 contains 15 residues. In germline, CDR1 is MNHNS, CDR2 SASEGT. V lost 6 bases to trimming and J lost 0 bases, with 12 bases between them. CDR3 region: CASRAQGYSNQPQHF. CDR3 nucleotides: TGTGCCAGCAGGGCACAGGGCTATAGCAATCAGCCCCAGCATTTT.

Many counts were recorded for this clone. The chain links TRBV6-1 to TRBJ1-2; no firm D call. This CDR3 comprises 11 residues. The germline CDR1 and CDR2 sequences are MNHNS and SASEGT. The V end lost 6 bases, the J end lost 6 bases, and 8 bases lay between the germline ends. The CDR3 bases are TGTGCCAGCAGGGATTCGGATGGCTACACCTTC. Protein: CASRDSDGYTF.

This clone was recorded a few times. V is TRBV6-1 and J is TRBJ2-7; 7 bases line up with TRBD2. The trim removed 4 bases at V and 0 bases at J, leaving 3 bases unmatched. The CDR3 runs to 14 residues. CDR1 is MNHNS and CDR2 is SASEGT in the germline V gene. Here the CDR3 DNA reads TGTGCCAGCAGTGGGGGGACTAACTCCTACGAGCAGTACTTC. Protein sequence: CASSGGTNSYEQYF.

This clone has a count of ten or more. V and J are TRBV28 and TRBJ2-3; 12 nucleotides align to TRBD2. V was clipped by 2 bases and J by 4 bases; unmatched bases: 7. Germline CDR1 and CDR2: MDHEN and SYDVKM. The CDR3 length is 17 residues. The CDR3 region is CASSLPTSGRISDTQYF. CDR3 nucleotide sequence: TGTGCCAGCAGTTTACCCACTAGCGGGAGGATTTCAGATACGCAGTATTTT.

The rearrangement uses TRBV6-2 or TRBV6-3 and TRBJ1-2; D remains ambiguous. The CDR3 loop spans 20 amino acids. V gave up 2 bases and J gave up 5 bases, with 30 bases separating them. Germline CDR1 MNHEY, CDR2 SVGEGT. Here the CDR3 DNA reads TGTGCCAGCAGTTACATCGGACTCTCTCGGTTCGGCGAAGGACCATATGGCTACACCTTC. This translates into CASSYIGLSRFGEGPYGYTF.

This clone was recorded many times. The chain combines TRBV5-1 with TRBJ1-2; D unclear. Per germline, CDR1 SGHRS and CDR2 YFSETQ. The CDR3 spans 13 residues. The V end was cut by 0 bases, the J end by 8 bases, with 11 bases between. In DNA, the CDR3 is TGCGCCAGCAGCTTGGCTTCCGCCGAGGGCTACACCTTC. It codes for CASSLASAEGYTF.

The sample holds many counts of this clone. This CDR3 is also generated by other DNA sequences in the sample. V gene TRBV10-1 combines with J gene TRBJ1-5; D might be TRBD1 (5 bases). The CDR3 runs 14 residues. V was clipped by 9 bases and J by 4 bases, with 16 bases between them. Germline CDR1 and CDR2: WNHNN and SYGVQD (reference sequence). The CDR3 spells CARAPGHLNQPQHF. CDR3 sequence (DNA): TGCGCCAGGGCCCCCGGACATCTTAATCAGCCCCAGCATTTT.

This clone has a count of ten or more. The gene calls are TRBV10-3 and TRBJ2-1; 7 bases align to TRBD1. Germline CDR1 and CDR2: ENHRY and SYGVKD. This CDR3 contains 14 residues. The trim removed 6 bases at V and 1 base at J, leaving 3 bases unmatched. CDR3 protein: CAIRETGSYNEQFF. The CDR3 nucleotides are TGTGCCATCAGGGAGACAGGGTCCTACAATGAGCAGTTCTTC.

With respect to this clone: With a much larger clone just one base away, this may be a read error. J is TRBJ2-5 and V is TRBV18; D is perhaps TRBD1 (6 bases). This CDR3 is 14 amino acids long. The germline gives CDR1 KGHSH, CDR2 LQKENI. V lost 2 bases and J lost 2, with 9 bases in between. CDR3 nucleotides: TGTGCCAGCTCACCAAAAAGGGGGCAAGAGACCCAGTACTTC. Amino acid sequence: CASSPKRGQETQYF. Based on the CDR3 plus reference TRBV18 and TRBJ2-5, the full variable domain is NAGVMQNPRHLVRRRGQEARLRCSPMKGHSHVYWYRQLPEEGLKFMVYLQKENIIDESGMPKERFSAEFPKEGPSILRIQQVVRGDSAAYFCASSPKRGQETQYFGPGTRLLVL.

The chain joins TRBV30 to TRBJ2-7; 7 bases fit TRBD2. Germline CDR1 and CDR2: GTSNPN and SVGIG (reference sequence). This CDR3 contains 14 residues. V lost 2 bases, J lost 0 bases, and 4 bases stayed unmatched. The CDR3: CAWSPAGSSYEQYF. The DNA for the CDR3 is TGTGCCTGGAGTCCAGCGGGATCCTCCTACGAGCAGTACTTC.

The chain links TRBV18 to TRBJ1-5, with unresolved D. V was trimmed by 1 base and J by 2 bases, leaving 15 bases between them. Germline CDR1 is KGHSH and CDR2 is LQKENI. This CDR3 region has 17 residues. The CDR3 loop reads CASSPLLLEKGNQPQHF. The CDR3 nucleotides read TGTGCCAGCTCACCACTCTTGCTGGAGAAGGGCAATCAGCCCCAGCATTTT.

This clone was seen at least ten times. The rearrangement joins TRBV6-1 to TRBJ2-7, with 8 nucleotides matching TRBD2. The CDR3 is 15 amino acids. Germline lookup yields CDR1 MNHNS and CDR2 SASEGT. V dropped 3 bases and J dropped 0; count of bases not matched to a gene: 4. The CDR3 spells CASSELTSDSYEQYF. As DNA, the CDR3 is TGTGCCAGCAGTGAGTTGACTAGCGACTCCTACGAGCAGTACTTC.

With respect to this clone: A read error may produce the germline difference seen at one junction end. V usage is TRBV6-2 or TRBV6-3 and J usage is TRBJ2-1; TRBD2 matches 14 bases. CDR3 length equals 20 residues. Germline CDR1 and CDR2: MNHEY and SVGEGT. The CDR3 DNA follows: TGTGCCAGCAGTTACTCCCGTAGACTAGCGGGAGGGCCCTCCGACAATGAGCAGTTCTTC. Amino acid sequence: CASSYSRRLAGGPSDNEQFF.

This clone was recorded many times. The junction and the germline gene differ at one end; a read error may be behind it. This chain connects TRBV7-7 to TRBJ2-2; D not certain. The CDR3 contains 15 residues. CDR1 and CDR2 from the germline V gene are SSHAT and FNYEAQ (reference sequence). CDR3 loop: CASSPDTSYTGELFF. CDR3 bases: TGTGCTAGCAGCCCCGACACCTCGTACACCGGGGAGCTGTTTTTT.

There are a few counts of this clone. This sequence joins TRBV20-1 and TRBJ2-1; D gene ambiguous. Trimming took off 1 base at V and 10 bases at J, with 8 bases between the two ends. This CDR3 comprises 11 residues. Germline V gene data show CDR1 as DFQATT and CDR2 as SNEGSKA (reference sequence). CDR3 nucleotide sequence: TGCAGTGCTAGAGCGGGTAGAGAGCAGTTCTTC. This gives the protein CSARAGREQFF.

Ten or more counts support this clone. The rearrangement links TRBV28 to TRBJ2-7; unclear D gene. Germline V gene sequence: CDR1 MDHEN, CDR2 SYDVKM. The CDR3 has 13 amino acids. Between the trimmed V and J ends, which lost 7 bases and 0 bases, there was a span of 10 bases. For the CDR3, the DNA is TGTGCCAGCACCCAGTACAGCTCCTACGAGCAGTACTTC. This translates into CASTQYSSYEQYF.

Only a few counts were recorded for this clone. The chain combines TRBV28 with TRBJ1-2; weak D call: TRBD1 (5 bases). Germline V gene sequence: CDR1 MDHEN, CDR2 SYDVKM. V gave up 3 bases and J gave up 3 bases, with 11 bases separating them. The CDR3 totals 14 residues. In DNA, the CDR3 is TGTGCCAGCAGTTTGCCGGGACGGCACTATGGCTACACCTTC. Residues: CASSLPGRHYGYTF.

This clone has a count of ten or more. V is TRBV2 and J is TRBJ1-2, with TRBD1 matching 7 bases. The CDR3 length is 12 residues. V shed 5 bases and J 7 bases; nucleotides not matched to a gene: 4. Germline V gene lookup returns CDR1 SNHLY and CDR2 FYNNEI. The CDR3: CASSTTGSGYTF. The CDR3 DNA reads TGTGCCAGCAGTACGACAGGGAGTGGCTACACCTTC.

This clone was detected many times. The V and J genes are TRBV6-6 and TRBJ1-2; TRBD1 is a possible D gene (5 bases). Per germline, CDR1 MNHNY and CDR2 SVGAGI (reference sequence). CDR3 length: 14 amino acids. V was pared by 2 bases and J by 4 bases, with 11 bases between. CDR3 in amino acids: CASSYSGAGYGYTF. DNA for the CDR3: TGTGCCAGCAGTTACAGCGGGGCGGGCTATGGCTACACCTTC.

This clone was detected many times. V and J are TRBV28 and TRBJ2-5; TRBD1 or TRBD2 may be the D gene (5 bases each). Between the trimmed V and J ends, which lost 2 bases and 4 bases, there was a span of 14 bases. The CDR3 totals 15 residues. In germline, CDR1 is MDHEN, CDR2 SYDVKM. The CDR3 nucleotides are TGTGCCAGCAGTTTACGGGACCGAGACGTAGAGACCCAGTACTTC. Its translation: CASSLRDRDVETQYF.

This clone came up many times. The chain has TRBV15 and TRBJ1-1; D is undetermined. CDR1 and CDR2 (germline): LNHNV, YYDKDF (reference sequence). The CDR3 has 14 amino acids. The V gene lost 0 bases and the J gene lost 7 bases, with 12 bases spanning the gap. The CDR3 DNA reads TGTGCCACCAGCAGAGATCGAAATTTGAATGAAGCTTTCTTT. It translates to CATSRDRNLNEAFF.

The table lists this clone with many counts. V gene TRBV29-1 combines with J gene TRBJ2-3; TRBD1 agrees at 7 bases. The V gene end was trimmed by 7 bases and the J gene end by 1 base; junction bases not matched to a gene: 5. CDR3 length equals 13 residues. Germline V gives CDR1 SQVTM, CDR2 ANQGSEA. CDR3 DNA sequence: TGCAGCGCTCCCGACAGGGGCACAGATACGCAGTATTTT. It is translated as CSAPDRGTDTQYF.

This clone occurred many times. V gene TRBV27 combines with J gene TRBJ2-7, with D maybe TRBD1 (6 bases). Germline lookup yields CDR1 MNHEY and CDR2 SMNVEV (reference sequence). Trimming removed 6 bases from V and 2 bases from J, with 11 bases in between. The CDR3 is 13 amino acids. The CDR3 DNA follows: TGTGCCAGCAGCTGGACAGATACCTACGAGCAGTACTTC. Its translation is CASSWTDTYEQYF.

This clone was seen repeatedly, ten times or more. The DNA for the CDR3 is TGTGCCAGCATCTCAGGGACTAGCGGCGGTGAGCAGTTCTTC. Translating gives CASISGTSGGEQFF. V gene TRBV2 combines with J gene TRBJ2-1; TRBD2 matches 11 bases. The CDR3 covers 14 residues. The V and J ends lost 7 bases and 9 bases, in that order; junction bases with no gene match: 8. Germline assignment: CDR1 SNHLY and CDR2 FYNNEI.

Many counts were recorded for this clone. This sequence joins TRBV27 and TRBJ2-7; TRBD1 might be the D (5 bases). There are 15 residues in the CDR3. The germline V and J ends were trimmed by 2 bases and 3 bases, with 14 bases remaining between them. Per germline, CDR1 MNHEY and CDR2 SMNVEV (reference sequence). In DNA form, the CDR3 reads TGTGCCAGCAGTTTAGGGCCAGGGTCCCTCTACGAGCAGTACTTC. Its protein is CASSLGPGSLYEQYF.

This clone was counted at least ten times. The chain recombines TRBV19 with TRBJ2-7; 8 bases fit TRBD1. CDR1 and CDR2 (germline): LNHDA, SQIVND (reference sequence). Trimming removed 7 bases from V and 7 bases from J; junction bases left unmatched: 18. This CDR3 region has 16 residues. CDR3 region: CASTPEPTTGVWEQYF. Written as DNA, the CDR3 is TGTGCCAGTACCCCTGAGCCGACGACAGGGGTTTGGGAGCAGTACTTC.